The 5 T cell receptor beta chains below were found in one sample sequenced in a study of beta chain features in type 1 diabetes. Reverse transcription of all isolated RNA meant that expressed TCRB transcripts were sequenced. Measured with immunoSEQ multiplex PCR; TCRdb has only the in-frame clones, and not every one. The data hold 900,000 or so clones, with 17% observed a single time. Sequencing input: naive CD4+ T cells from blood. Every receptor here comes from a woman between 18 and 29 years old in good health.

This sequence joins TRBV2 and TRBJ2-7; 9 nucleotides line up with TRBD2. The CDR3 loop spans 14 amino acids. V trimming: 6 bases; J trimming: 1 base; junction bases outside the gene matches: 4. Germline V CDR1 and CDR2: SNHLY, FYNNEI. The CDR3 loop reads CASRETSGSYEQYF. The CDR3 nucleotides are TGTGCCAGCAGAGAGACTAGCGGTTCCTACGAGCAGTACTTC. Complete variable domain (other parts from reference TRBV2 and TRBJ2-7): EPEVTQTPSHQVTQMGQEVILRCVPISNHLYFYWYRQILGQKVEFLVSFYNNEISEKSEIFDDQFSVERPDGSNFTLKIRSTKLEDSAMYFCASRETSGSYEQYFGPGTRLTVT.

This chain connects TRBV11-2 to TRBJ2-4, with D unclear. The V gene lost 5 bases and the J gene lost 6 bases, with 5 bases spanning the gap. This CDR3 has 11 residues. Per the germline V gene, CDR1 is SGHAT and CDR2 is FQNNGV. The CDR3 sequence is CASSPSNIQYF. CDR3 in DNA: TGTGCCAGCAGCCCCTCAAACATTCAGTACTTC.

In nucleotides, the CDR3 is TGCAGCGTGGAATGGACAGCGAAAGAGACCCAGTACTTC. Translating gives CSVEWTAKETQYF. The genes are TRBV29-1 and TRBJ2-5; D may be TRBD1 (6 bases). CDR3 size: 13 residues. V shed 6 bases and J shed 3 bases, with 14 bases lying between them. Germline V lookup: CDR1 SQVTM, CDR2 ANQGSEA. The full variable domain, with the rest looked up from reference TRBV29-1 and TRBJ2-5, is SAVISQKPSRDICQRGTSLTIQCQVDSQVTMMFWYRQQPGQSLTLIATANQGSEATYESGFVIDKFPISRPNLTFSTLTVSNMSPEDSSIYLCSVEWTAKETQYFGPGTRLLVL.

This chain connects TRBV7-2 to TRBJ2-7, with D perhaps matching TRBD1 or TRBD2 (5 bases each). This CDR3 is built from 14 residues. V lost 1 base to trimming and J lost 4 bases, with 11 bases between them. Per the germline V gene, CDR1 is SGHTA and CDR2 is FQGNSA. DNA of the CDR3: TGTGCCAGCAGCTTAGGGGGGTTAGATTACGAGCAGTACTTC. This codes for CASSLGGLDYEQYF.

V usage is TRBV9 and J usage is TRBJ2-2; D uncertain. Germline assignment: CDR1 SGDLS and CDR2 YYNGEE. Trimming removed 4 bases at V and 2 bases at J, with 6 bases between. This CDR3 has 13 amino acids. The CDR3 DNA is TGTGCCAGCAGCACCTATAACACCGGGGAGCTGTTTTTT. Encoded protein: CASSTYNTGELFF.